This TCR beta chain was found in a study of blood T cell repertoires in COVID-19. The length of the CDR3 is 16 residues. CDR1 and CDR2 from the germline V gene are LGHDT and YNNKEL (reference sequence). The V gene end was trimmed by 1 base and the J gene end by 6 bases; junction bases not matched to a gene: 11. Generated by immunoSEQ multiplex PCR, the TCRdb table keeps only in-frame clones and is missing some. The sample records 86,000 or so clones, roughly four fifths being singletons. The chain joins TRBV3-1 (or the pseudogene TRBV3-2) to TRBJ1-2, with TRBD1 identical over 7 bases. The sequencing sample was made of peripheral blood. The receptor was isolated from a woman older than 75 with acute or convalescent COVID-19. The CDR3 is CASSQAFPTGPHGYTF. The CDR3 DNA reads as TGTGCCAGCAGCCAAGCATTCCCGACAGGGCCCCATGGCTACACCTTC.